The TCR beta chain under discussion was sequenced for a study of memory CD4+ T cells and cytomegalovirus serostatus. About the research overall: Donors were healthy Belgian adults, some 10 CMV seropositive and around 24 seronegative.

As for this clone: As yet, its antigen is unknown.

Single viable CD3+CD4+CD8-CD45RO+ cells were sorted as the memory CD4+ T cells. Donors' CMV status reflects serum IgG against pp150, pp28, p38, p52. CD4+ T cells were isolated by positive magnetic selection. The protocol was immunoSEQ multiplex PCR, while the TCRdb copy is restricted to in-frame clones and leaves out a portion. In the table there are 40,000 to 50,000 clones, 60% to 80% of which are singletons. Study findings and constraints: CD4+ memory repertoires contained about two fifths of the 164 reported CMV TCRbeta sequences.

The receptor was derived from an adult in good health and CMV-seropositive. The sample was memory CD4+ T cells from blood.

The CDR3 coding sequence is TGCGCCAGCGGTAGACCCGCTTCTGGAAACACCATATATTTT. Amino acids: CASGRPASGNTIYF. The rearrangement links TRBV10-1 to TRBJ1-3, with D unresolved. Germline V gives CDR1 WNHNN, CDR2 SYGVQD (reference sequence). V lost 8 bases and J 1 base, leaving 12 bases between the germline ends. The CDR3 is 14 residues long.